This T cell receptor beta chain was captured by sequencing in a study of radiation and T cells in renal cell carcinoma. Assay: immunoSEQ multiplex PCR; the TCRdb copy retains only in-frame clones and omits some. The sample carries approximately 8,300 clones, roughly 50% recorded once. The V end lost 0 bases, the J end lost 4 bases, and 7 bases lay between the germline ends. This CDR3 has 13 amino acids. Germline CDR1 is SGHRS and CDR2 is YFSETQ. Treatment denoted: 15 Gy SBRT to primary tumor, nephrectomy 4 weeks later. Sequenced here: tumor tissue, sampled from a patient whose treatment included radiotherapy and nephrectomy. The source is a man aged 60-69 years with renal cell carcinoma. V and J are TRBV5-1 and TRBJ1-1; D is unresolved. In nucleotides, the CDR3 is TGCGCCAGCAGCTTGGGGCAGAGCACTGAAGCTTTCTTT. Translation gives CASSLGQSTEAFF.